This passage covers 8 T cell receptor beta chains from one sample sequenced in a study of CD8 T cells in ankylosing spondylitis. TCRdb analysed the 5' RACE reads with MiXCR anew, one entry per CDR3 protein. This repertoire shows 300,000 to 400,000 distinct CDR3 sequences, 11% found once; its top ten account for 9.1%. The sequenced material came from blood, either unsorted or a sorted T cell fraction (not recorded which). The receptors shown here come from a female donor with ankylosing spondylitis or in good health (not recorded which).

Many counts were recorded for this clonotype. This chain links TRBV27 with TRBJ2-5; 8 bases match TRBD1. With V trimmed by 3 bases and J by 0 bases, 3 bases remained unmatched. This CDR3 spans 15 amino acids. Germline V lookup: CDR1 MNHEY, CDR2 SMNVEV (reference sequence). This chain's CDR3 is CASSFGRGHQETQYF. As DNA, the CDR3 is TGTGCCAGCAGTTTTGGCAGGGGGCACCAAGAGACCCAGTACTTC.

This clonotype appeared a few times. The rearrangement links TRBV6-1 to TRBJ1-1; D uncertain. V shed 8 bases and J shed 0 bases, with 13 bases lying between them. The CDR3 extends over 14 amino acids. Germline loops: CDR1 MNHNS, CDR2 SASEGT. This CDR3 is CASGRDTMNTEAFF. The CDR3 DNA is TGTGCCAGCGGGCGGGATACCATGAACACTGAAGCTTTCTTT.

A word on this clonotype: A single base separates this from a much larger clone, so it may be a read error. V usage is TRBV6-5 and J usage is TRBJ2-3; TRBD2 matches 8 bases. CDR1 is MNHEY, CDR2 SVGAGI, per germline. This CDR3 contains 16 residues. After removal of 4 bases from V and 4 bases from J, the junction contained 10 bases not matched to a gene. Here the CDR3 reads CASSSRAGVSSDTQYF. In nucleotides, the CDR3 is TGTGCCAGCAGTTCCCGAGCGGGGGTGAGCTCAGATACGCAGTATTTT.

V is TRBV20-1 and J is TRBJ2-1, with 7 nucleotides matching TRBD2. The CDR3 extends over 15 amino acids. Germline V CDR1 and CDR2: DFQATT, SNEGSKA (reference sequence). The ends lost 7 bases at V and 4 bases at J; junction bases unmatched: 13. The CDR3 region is CSGRRRERGYNEQFF. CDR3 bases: TGCAGTGGCAGAAGGCGGGAGAGGGGTTACAATGAGCAGTTCTTC.

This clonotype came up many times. This CDR3 is CASSLAGTETQYF. CDR3 nucleotide sequence: TGTGCCAGCAGTTTAGCAGGGACAGAGACCCAGTACTTC. The J gene is TRBJ2-5, the V gene TRBV12-3 or TRBV12-4, with D tentatively TRBD1 or TRBD2 (5 bases each). V was pared by 0 bases and J by 4 bases, with 6 bases between. This CDR3 contains 13 residues.

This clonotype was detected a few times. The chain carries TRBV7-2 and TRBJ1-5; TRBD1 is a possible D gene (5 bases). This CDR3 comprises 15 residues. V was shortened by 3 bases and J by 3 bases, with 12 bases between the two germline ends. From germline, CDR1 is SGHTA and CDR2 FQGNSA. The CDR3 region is CASSFTDSNNQPQHF. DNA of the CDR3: TGTGCCAGCAGCTTTACAGACAGCAACAATCAGCCCCAGCATTTT.

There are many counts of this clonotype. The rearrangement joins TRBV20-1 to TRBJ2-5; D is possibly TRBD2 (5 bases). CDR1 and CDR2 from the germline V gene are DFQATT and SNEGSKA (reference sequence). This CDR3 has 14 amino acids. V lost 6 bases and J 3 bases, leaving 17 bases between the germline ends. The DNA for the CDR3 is TGCAGTGCCACTGCGACGGACGGGAAAGAGACCCAGTACTTC. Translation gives CSATATDGKETQYF.

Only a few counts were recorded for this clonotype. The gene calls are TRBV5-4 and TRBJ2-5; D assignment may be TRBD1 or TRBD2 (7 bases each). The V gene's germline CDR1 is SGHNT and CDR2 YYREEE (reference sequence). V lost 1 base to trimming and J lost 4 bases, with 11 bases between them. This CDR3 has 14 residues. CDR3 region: CASSLQGGSETQYF. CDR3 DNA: TGTGCCAGCAGCTTGCAGGGGGGGTCAGAGACCCAGTACTTC.